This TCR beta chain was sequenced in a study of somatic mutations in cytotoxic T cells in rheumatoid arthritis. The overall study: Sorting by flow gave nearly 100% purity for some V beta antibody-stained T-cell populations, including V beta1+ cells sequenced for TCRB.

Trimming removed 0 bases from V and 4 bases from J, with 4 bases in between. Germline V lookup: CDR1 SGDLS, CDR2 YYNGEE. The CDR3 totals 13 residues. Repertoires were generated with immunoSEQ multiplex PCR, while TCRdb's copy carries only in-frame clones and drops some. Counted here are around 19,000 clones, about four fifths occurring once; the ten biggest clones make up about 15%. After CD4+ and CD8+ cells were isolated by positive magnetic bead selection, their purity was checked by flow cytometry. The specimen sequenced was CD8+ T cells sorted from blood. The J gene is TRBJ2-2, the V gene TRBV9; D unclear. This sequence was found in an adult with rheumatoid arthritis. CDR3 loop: CASSVGATGELFF. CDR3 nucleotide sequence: TGTGCCAGCAGCGTAGGGGCCACCGGGGAGCTGTTTTTT.